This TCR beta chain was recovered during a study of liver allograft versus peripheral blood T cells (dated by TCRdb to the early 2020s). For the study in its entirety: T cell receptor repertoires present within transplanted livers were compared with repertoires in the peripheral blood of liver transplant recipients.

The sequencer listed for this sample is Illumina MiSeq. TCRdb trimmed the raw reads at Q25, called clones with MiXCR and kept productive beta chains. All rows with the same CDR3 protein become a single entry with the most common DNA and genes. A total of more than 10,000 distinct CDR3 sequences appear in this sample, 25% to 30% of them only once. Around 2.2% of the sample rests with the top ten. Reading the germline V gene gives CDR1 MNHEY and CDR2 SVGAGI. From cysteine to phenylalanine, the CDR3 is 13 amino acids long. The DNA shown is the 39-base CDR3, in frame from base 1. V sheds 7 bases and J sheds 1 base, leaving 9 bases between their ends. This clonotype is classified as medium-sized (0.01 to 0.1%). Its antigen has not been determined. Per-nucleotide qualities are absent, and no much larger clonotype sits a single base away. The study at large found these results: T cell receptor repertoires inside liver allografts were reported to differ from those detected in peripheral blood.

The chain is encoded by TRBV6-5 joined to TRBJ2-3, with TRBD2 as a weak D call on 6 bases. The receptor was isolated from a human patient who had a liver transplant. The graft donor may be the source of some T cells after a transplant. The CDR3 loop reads CASTASGTDTQYF. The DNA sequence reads TGTGCCAGCACCGCTAGCGGCACAGATACGCAGTATTTT.